The text below deals with one TCR beta chain. The study profiled TCR beta VDJ and CDR3 using genomic DNA as template. One entry per CDR3 protein results from TCRdb running MiXCR on the reads. Altogether around 250,000 distinct CDR3 sequences are present, approximately 82% being singletons, with the ten largest covering less than 50%. Patients chosen for sequencing had shown CD8+CD57+ cell expansion by flow cytometry. The V end was cut by 5 bases, the J end by 11 bases, with 24 bases between. This CDR3 contains 15 residues. Per the germline V gene, CDR1 is SGHTA and CDR2 is FQGTGA. This sample was included in a study of CD8+CD57+ T cells in acquired aplastic anemia.

The sequence was obtained from a human donor with aplastic anemia. V and J are TRBV7-3 and TRBJ2-5, with a possible D match to TRBD2 (6 bases). Specimen: sorted CD4+, CD8+, or CD8+CD57+ T cells (not recorded which) from PBMCs. The CDR3 region is CASSTSGAGGDTQYF. CDR3 bases: TGTGCCAGCAGCACCAGCGGAGCCGGGGGAGATACGCAGTACTTC. Complete variable domain (other parts from reference TRBV7-3 and TRBJ2-5): GAGVSQTPSNKVTEKGKYVELRCDPISGHTALYWYRQSLGQGPEFLIYFQGTGAADDSGLPNDRFFAVRPEGSVSTLKIQRTERGDSAVYLCASSTSGAGGDTQYFGPGTRLLVL.